This TCR beta chain was profiled in a study of shared clonotypes between healthy human individuals. Across the whole study: Per donor, CD8 memory used one plate, CD8 naive used two, CD4 memory used three and CD4 naive used three.

Study-level points and caveats: Sampling included only blood; tissue repertoires likely differ. The represented genetic and exposure-history diversity was limited by the small number of donors.

Comments on this clone: Its antigen remains unidentified.

TCRdb's copy holds only in-frame clones and misses some; the assay was immunoSEQ multiplex PCR. The table records some 500,000 clones, about 96% of them present only once. The CDR3 runs 15 residues. Germline CDR1 and CDR2: MDHEN and SYDVKM. Trimming pared 4 bases from V and 2 bases from J, leaving 14 bases between. This TCR came from a woman younger than 45 in good health. Specimen: naive CD4+ T cells sorted from blood. The subset here: CD45RA+ positively selected. The chain recombines TRBV28 with TRBJ2-5; D could derive from TRBD1 or TRBD2 (5 bases each). The CDR3 spells CASSSPGPFQETQYF. The CDR3 DNA reads TGTGCCAGCAGTTCCCCGGGACCCTTTCAAGAGACCCAGTACTTC.